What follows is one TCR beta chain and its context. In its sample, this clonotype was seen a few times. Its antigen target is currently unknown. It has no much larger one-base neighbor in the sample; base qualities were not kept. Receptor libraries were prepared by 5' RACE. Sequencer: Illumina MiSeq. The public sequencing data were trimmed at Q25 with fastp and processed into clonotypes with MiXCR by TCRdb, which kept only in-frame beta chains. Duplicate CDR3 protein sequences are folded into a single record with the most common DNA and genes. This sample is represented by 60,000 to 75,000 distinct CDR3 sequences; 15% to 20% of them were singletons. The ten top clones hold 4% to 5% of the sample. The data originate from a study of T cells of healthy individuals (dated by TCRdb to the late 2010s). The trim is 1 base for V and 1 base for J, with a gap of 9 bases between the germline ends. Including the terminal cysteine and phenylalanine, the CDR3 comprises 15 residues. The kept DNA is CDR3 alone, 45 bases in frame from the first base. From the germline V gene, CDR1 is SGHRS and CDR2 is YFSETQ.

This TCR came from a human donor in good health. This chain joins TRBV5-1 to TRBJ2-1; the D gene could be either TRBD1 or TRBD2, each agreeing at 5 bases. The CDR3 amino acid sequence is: CASSLRGESYNEQFF. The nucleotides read TGCGCCAGCAGCTTGAGAGGGGAATCCTACAATGAGCAGTTCTTC.